This paragraph covers one T cell receptor (beta chain) sequence. No cognate antigen has been identified for it. The record has no base qualities; no much larger clone is one base away. For this chain, trimming is 0 bases at the V end and 6 bases at the J end, and the number of junction bases without a gene match is 5. The CDR3 numbers 15 residues from cysteine through phenylalanine. The DNA shown is the 45-base CDR3, in frame from base 1. Sequences SGDLS (CDR1) and YYNGEE (CDR2) are obtained from the germline V gene. TCRbeta CDR3 regions were amplified from genomic DNA by means of the immunoSEQ Assay, a bias-controlled multiplex PCR. The source study handled its data this way. The number of nucleated cells in each sample was estimated by amplification of reference gene primers within the assay. Sequence reads were collapsed and filtered to measure the absolute abundance of every unique TCRbeta CDR3 rearrangement. Productive Simpson clonality was computed per sample as the square root of Simpson's diversity index over productive rearrangements. TCRdb holds this immuneACCESS table with in-frame rearrangements only. Some clones are missing; in checked studies, unresolved V genes explain under half, and the rest has no known cause. Clone size and V and J calls were adopted from that table, with D and trimming inferred from the DNA. The sample table shows 210,000 or so clones, and roughly nine tenths are seen once. The biggest ten clones account for 2% to 2.5% of the sample.

These data originate in a study of blood T cell repertoires in COVID-19 (dated by TCRdb to about 2020). Study-level background: The collaborator samples originated in the United States, Italy and Spain and spanned the acute and convalescent phases of COVID-19. The prospective study material was composed of cDNA or gDNA derived from T cells, B-cell-depleted T cells, or PBMCs. Subjects who had been exposed to COVID-19, were actively infected with it, or had recovered from it provided the deeply sampled blood TCRbeta repertoires that made up the dataset. The repertoires were released in a freely available public database meant as a resource for research on the immune response to SARS-CoV-2. The samples were drawn from two sources: the first 160 participants of the ongoing ImmuneRACE study, and approximately 1,300 subjects contributed by 6 global collaborators. The sample metadata nearly always contained a de-identified subject ID, COVID-19 status, age in years and sex. HLA class I and class II types, where available, came from metadata supplied by the sample provider rather than from assay-based typing.

Results the study describes overall, beyond this receptor: Clinical and demographic metadata were provided uncurated, with the amount varying by source and participant.

Whole blood was collected in K2EDTA tubes by collaborating institutions according to the institutions' own protocols. For TCRbeta analysis, collaborators shipped samples as frozen whole blood, isolated PBMCs, or DNA extracted from either of those sample types. This chain is built from TRBV9 and TRBJ1-4, and 7 bases in between align with TRBD1. The receptor's source is a woman in her fifties or sixties with acute or convalescent COVID-19. Sequenced: peripheral blood. The CDR3 here reads CASSVGGTVDEKLFF. The sequenced DNA: TGTGCCAGCAGCGTAGGAGGGACAGTGGATGAAAAACTGTTTTTT.